Listed below are T cell receptor beta chains from one sample, sequenced in a study of blood T cell repertoires in COVID-19. Produced via immunoSEQ multiplex PCR; TCRdb's table is partial and in-frame only. The sample lists approximately 90,000 clones; roughly 80% were seen once. Sequencing was done on a sample of peripheral blood. These receptors originate from a man in his 60s with acute or convalescent COVID-19. CDR3s include the opening cysteine and the closing phenylalanine or tryptophan. D genes are given only for firm matches. Clone size is not always given. Where it is, it says once, few, many or a class for expanded clones.

clone_size j_call d_call v_call cdr3_nt cdr3_aa
NA TRBJ2-1 TRBD2 TRBV7-9 TGTGCCAGCAGCTTTACTAGCGGGGGGGCTGGGCGGAATGAGCAGTTCTTC CASSFTSGGAGRNEQFF
once TRBJ2-5 NA TRBV7-2 TGTGCCAGCAGTCTACAAGAGACCCAGTACTTC CASSLQETQYF
few TRBJ1-1 NA TRBV29-1 TGCAGCTATAGTGTTGGGCTCTACACTGAAGCTTTCTTT CSYSVGLYTEAFF
NA TRBJ1-2 NA TRBV5-4 TGTGCCAGCAGCCTCGGACAGAACTATGGCTACACCTTC CASSLGQNYGYTF
NA TRBJ1-2 TRBD1 TRBV7-2 TGTGCCAGCAGCGTCGCAGGGGGAGGTAGCGGCTACACCTTC CASSVAGGGSGYTF
NA TRBJ2-5 TRBD1 TRBV5-1 TGCGCCAGTAAAGGAGCCGGGACAGAAGAGACCCAGTACTTC CASKGAGTEETQYF
NA TRBJ2-7 NA TRBV4-1 TGCGCCAGCAGCCAAGATTTAGTCGTCGAAACCTACGAGCAGTACTTC CASSQDLVVETYEQYF
NA TRBJ1-2 TRBD1 TRBV18 TGTGCCAGCTCTCAACTAACAGGGGGCGAGGATGGCTACACCTTC CASSQLTGGEDGYTF
NA TRBJ1-1 NA TRBV7-2 TGTGCCAGCAGCGCAAGTAGGGGGGGGGACACTGAAGCTTTCTTT CASSASRGGDTEAFF
NA TRBJ1-2 NA TRBV6-6 TGTGCCAGCAGTAACATTAACTATGGCTACACCTTC CASSNINYGYTF
few TRBJ1-1 NA TRBV6-5 TGTGCCAGCGGACGACAGCGAGATTGGACTGAAGCTTTCTTT CASGRQRDWTEAFF
few TRBJ2-3 TRBD1 TRBV6-5 TGTGCCAGCAGTTACGGGACAGGAGAGTCTAATACGCAGTATTTT CASSYGTGESNTQYF
NA TRBJ1-2 TRBD1 TRBV7-8 TGTGCCAGCAGCTTAAGCAACACAGGGGGTGGCTACACCTTC CASSLSNTGGGYTF
NA TRBJ2-3 NA TRBV5-4 TGTGCCAGCAGCTTGGGTCGCTCGGCGGGCGGGAGCACAGATACGCAGTATTTT CASSLGRSAGGSTDTQYF
NA TRBJ2-5 TRBD2 TRBV15 TGTGCCACCAGCATTTGGGGGGGGGAGACCCAGTACTTC CATSIWGGETQYF